A single sample is the source of the 11 T cell receptor beta chains below, sequenced in a study of regulatory T cells in long-lasting Graves disease. Arm-PCR with iRepertoire HTBI primers amplified the CDR3 regions for these TCR beta libraries. TCRdb itself ran the multiplex PCR reads through MiXCR, one entry per CDR3 protein. The data hold some 340,000 distinct CDR3 sequences, with roughly 25% observed a single time. As for time point: persistent/refractory GD, antithyroid drugs over 5 years with positive TRAb. PBMC RNA was the source of the TCR library. The sequencing here drew on peripheral blood mononuclear cells (PBMCs), taken when the disease was refractory, from a patient treated with antithyroid drugs. The receptors were gathered from a woman aged 40 to 50 with Graves disease.

CDR3 DNA: TGTGCCAGCAGCCAAGGGGCGGGGATCCGTTCCTACGAGCAGTACTTC. The encoded protein is CASSQGAGIRSYEQYF. The genes are TRBV3-1 and TRBJ2-7; weak D call: TRBD2 (6 bases). This CDR3 is 16 amino acids long. Germline CDR1 and CDR2: LGHDT and YNNKEL (reference sequence). V was shortened by 1 base and J by 1 base, with 14 bases between the two germline ends.

This clonotype was observed at least ten times. The gene calls are TRBV28 and TRBJ2-5, with a weak D call TRBD2 (5 bases). With 5 bases removed from V and 0 bases from J, the gap between germline ends came to 10 bases. CDR3 length: 14 amino acids. Germline CDR1 reads MDHEN; CDR2 reads SYDVKM. CDR3 sequence (DNA): TGTGCCAGCAGTGACTATGGGGACCAAGAGACCCAGTACTTC. This translates into CASSDYGDQETQYF.

This chain links TRBV29-1 with TRBJ1-2, with D possibly TRBD1 on 5 matching bases. There are 11 residues in the CDR3. The V end lost 3 bases, the J end lost 7 bases, and 9 bases lay between the germline ends. The germline V gene has CDR1 SQVTM and CDR2 ANQGSEA. CDR3 protein: CSVDITGGYTF. CDR3 sequence (DNA): TGCAGCGTTGATATTACAGGTGGCTACACCTTC.

V usage is TRBV20-1 and J usage is TRBJ1-2; D perhaps matches TRBD1 (5 bases). The CDR3 has 15 amino acids. Germline values: CDR1 DFQATT, CDR2 SNEGSKA (reference sequence). The ends were cut back, 0 bases at V and 4 bases at J, with 15 bases in the middle. This CDR3 is CSARDGTPTGYGYTF. The DNA for the CDR3 is TGCAGTGCTAGAGATGGGACCCCCACGGGCTATGGCTACACCTTC.

This chain joins TRBV25-1 and TRBJ1-2; no clear D gene. Germline V CDR1 and CDR2: MGHDK, SYGVNS. CDR3 length: 14 residues. V was shortened by 3 bases and J by 4 bases, with 12 bases between the two germline ends. Written as DNA, the CDR3 is TGTGCCAGCAGTGAGACCCAGGCAGGCTATGGCTACACCTTC. It translates to CASSETQAGYGYTF.

This clonotype was recorded at least ten times. The genes are TRBV11-2 and TRBJ2-7, with D possibly being TRBD1 (7 bases). Germline V CDR1 and CDR2: SGHAT, FQNNGV. The CDR3 is 13 amino acids. Trimming left V 0 bases short and J 5 bases short, with 8 bases between. CDR3 bases: TGTGCCAGCAGCTTAGACAGGGGGGACGAGCAGTACTTC. Translation: CASSLDRGDEQYF.

There are many counts of this clonotype. The chain is built from TRBV10-1 and TRBJ1-1; D unresolved. The V gene's germline CDR1 is WNHNN and CDR2 SYGVQD (reference sequence). The V gene lost 3 bases and the J gene lost 3 bases, with 8 bases spanning the gap. The CDR3 runs to 13 residues. For the CDR3, the DNA is TGCGCCAGCAGTGAAGAATATGACACTGAAGCTTTCTTT. It encodes CASSEEYDTEAFF.

Concerning this clonotype: This clone may be a read error of a much larger clone one base away. The chain has TRBV2 and TRBJ2-2, with D tentatively TRBD2 (5 bases). The V gene's germline CDR1 is SNHLY and CDR2 FYNNEI. The CDR3 extends over 12 amino acids. CDR3 residues: CASSEETGELVF. As DNA, the CDR3 is TGTGCCAGCAGTGAGGAAACCGGGGAGCTGGTTTTT.

This clonotype was detected a few times. The V call is TRBV6-5, the J call TRBJ2-7, with 9 bases matching TRBD2. CDR3 length: 15 amino acids. From germline, CDR1 is MNHEY and CDR2 SVGAGI. Trimming removed 1 base from V and 6 bases from J; junction bases left unmatched: 7. CDR3 DNA: TGTGCCAGCAGTTACTTGGCGGGAGGGCCCGGCGAGCAGTACTTC. Its translation: CASSYLAGGPGEQYF.

This clonotype was detected ten times or more. The DNA of the CDR3 is TGTGCCAGCAGTTTGAAAAGAGACCAGCCCCAGCATTTT. It encodes CASSLKRDQPQHF. V is TRBV12-3 or TRBV12-4 and J is TRBJ1-5; D unclear. V was pared by 3 bases and J by 7 bases, with 10 bases between. The CDR3 has 13 amino acids.

This clonotype was observed a handful of times. This sequence joins TRBV7-6 and TRBJ2-2; D perhaps matches TRBD1 (5 bases). The V end was cut by 2 bases, the J end by 7 bases, with 17 bases between. Per germline, CDR1 SGHVS and CDR2 FNYEAQ. The CDR3 consists of 16 residues. The CDR3 DNA follows: TGTGCCAGCAGCTTATCATACAGGACCGGTGGCGGGGAGCTGTTTTTT. This codes for CASSLSYRTGGGELFF.